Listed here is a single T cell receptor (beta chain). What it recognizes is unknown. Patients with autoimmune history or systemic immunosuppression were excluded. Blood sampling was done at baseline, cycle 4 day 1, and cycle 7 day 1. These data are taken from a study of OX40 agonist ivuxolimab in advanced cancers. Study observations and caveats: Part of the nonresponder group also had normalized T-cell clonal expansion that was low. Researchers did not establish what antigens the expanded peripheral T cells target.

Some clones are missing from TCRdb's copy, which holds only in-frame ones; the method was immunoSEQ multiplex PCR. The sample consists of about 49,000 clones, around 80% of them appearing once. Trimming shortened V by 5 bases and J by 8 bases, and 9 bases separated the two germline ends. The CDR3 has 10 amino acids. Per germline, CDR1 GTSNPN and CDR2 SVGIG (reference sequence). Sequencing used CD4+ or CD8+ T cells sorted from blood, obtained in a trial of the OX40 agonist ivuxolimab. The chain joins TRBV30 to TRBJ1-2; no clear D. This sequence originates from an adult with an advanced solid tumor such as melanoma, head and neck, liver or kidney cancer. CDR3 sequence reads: CAWRRGGYTF. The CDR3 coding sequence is TGTGCCTGGCGACGAGGCGGCTACACCTTC.